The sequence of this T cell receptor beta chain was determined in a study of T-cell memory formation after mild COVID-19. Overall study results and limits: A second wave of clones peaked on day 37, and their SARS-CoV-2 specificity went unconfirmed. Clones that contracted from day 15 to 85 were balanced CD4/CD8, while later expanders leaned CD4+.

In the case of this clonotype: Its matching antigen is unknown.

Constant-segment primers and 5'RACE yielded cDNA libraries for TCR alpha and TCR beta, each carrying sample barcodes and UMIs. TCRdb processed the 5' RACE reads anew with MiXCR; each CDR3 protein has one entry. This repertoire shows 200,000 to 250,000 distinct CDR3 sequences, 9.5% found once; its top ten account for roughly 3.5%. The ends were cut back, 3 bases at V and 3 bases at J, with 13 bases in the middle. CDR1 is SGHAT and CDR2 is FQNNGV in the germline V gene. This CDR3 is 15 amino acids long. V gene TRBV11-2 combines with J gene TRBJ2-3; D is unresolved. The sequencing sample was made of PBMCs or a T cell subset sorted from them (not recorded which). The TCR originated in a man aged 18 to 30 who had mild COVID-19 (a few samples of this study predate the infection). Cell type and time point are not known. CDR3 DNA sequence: TGTGCCAGCAGCTTTACTGTGATGGTAACAGATACGCAGTATTTT. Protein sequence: CASSFTVMVTDTQYF.